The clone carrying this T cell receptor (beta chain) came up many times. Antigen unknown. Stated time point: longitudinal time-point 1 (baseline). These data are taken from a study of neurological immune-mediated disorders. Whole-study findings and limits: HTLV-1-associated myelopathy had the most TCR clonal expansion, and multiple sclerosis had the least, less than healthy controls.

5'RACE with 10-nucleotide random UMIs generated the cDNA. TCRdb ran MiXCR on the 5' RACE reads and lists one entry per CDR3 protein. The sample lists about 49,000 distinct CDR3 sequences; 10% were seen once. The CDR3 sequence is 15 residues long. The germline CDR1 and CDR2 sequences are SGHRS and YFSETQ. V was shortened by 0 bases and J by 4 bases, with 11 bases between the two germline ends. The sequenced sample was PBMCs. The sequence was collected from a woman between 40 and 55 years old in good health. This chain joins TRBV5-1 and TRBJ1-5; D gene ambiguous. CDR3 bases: TGCGCCAGCAGCTTGGCAGGCCATATTAATCAGCCCCAGCATTTT. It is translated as CASSLAGHINQPQHF.